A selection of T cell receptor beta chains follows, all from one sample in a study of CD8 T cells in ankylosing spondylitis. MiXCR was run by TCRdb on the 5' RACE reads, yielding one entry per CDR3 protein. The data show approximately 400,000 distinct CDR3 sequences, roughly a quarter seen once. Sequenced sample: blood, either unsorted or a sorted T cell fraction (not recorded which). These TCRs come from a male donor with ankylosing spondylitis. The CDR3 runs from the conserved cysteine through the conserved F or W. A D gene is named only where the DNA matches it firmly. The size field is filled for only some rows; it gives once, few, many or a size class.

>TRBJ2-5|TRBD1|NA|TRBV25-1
TGTGCCAGCAGTGACCCTGGGACAGGGGGAGAAGAGACCCAGTACTTC
CASSDPGTGGEETQYF
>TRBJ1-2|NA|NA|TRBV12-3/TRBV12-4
TGTGCCAGCAGTCACGAAGGTGTTCGGTCTTACTATGGCTACACCTTC
CASSHEGVRSYYGYTF
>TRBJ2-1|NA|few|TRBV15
TGTGCCACCAGCAGAGATCCTAGTTTTGGGACACGCAATGAGCAGTTCTTC
CATSRDPSFGTRNEQFF
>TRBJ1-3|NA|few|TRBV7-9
TGTGCCAGCAGCTCGCCGAATATACTTGAAGAAGATTTT
CASSSPNILEEDF
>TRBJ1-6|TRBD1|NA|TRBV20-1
TGCAGTGCTAGAGCATCACAGGGGGAAGGTTCACCCCTCCACTTT
CSARASQGEGSPLHF
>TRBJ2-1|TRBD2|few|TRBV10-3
TGTGCCATCACCCGGACTAGCGGGAGCTCCTACAATGAGCAGTTCTTC
CAITRTSGSSYNEQFF
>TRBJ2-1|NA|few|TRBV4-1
TGCGCCAGCAGCCATCGTGACTATCGCAATGAGCAGTTCTTC
CASSHRDYRNEQFF
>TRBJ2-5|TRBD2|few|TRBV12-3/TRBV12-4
TGTGCCAGCAGTTTAGGGACTAGCGGGAGGACGGAGACCCAGTACTTC
CASSLGTSGRTETQYF
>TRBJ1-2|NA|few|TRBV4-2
TGTGCCAGCAGCCAAGGTGGACCTAACTATGGCTACACCTTC
CASSQGGPNYGYTF
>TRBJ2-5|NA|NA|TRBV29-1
TGCAGCGTTGAAGTGAATAACCAAGAGACCCAGTACTTC
CSVEVNNQETQYF
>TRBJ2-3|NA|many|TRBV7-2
TGTGCCAGCAGCTTAGACCGCTTGGAAGATACGCAGTATTTT
CASSLDRLEDTQYF
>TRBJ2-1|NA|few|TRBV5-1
TGCGCCAGCAGCCTGTTGGGGGGGGACACCTACAATGAGCAGTTCTTC
CASSLLGGDTYNEQFF
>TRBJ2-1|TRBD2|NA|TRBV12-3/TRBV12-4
TGTGCCAGCACTTTCACGGGACTAAGCAATGAGCAGTTCTTC
CASTFTGLSNEQFF
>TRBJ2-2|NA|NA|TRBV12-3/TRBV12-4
TGTGCCAGCAGTGGGGGACTCCTAAACACCGGGGAGCTGTTTTTT
CASSGGLLNTGELFF
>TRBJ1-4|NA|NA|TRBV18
TGTGCCAGCTCGCCGCCCAGGGGAAAATCAACTAATGAAAAACTGTTTTTT
CASSPPRGKSTNEKLFF
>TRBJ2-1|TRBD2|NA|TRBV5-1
TGCGCCAGCAACCCCGGACTAGAGGTCTATGAGCAGTTCTTC
CASNPGLEVYEQFF
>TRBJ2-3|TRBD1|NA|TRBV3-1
TGTGCCAGCAGCCAACAGGACAGGAGAGATACGCAGTATTTT
CASSQQDRRDTQYF
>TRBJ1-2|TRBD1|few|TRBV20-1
TGCAGTGCTAGCCCCAGGGGGCGATCTGGCTACACCTTC
CSASPRGRSGYTF
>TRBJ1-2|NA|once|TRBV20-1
TGCAGTGCTCGACTAGTTACAACTGCTAACTATGGCTACACCTTC
CSARLVTTANYGYTF